The rows below give T cell receptor beta chains drawn from one sample of a study of shared clonotypes between healthy human individuals. Here immunoSEQ multiplex PCR was the method, and the copy in TCRdb shows in-frame clones only, minus some. The sample shows about 2.4 million clones, approximately 93% of them seen only once. Sequenced material: naive CD4+ T cells from PBMCs. Every receptor here comes from a man younger than 35 in good health. Some clones in this sample may be carry-over from other donors' samples. CDR3s include the opening cysteine and the closing phenylalanine or tryptophan. A D gene is named only where the DNA matches it firmly. Rows give clone size only sometimes, using once, few, many, or a class for an expanded clone.

CDR3 | DNA | J | size | V | D
CASSQDFSSYEQYF | TGCGCCAGCAGCCAAGATTTTAGCTCCTACGAGCAGTACTTC | TRBJ2-7 | . | TRBV4-3 | .
CASRRRGQGAETQYF | TGTGCCAGCAGGAGAAGGGGACAGGGGGCGGAGACCCAGTACTTC | TRBJ2-5 | . | TRBV2 | TRBD1
CASSLMSADRLNTEAFF | TGTGCCAGCAGCTTAATGTCAGCCGATCGGCTGAACACTGAAGCTTTCTTT | TRBJ1-1 | . | TRBV7-9 | .
CAIGPSGASTDTQYF | TGTGCCATCGGCCCTAGCGGGGCGAGCACAGATACGCAGTATTTT | TRBJ2-3 | . | TRBV2 | TRBD2
CASSLSSPSPIEKLFF | TGTGCCAGCAGTTTATCGTCCCCCAGTCCTATTGAAAAACTGTTTTTT | TRBJ1-4 | few | TRBV27 | .
CASSSRANYGYTF | TGTGCCAGCAGCTCCCGGGCAAACTATGGCTACACCTTC | TRBJ1-2 | once | TRBV11-2 | .
CASSLGGRPHQETQYF | TGTGCCAGCAGCTTAGGCGGGAGGCCCCACCAAGAGACCCAGTACTTC | TRBJ2-5 | . | TRBV7-7 | TRBD2
CASSRGTLKSEKLFF | TGTGCCAGCAGCCGCGGGACACTCAAATCTGAAAAACTGTTTTTT | TRBJ1-4 | once | TRBV7-9 | .
CASSIPEGPRTGNTIYF | TGTGCCAGTAGTATACCTGAAGGACCCCGTACTGGAAACACCATATATTTT | TRBJ1-3 | . | TRBV19 | .
CASSWVYTEAFF | TGTGCCAGCAGTTGGGTTTACACTGAAGCTTTCTTT | TRBJ1-1 | few | TRBV28 | .
CASSLGAGASNTGELFF | TGTGCCAGCAGCTTAGGGGCAGGGGCTTCGAACACCGGGGAGCTGTTTTTT | TRBJ2-2 | . | TRBV7-3 | .
CASSPPQSDTQYF | TGTGCCAGCTCACCGCCCCAGTCAGATACGCAGTATTTT | TRBJ2-3 | . | TRBV18 | .
CASSPPGRSTEAFF | TGTGCCAGCAGCCCCCCCGGAAGAAGCACTGAAGCTTTCTTT | TRBJ1-1 | . | TRBV4-2 | .
CASSPGLAGATTPYNEQFF | TGCGCCAGCAGCCCGGGACTAGCGGGGGCCACAACACCCTACAATGAGCAGTTCTTC | TRBJ2-1 | once | TRBV4-1 | TRBD2
CASSAQGQSNQPQHF | TGTGCCAGCAGTGCTCAGGGACAGAGCAATCAGCCCCAGCATTTT | TRBJ1-5 | . | TRBV2 | TRBD1
CASSPGLAGVGEQFF | TGTGCCAGCTCACCGGGACTAGCGGGAGTGGGTGAGCAGTTCTTC | TRBJ2-1 | . | TRBV18 | TRBD2
CASSIELYTGELFF | TGTGCCAGTAGTATAGAACTTTACACCGGGGAGCTGTTTTTT | TRBJ2-2 | once | TRBV19 | .
CASRPDPSEQYF | TGTGCCAGCAGACCCGACCCTTCCGAGCAGTACTTC | TRBJ2-7 | . | TRBV6-5 | .
CASSYSRSSYEQYF | TGTGCCAGCAGTTACTCGCGCAGCTCCTACGAGCAGTACTTC | TRBJ2-7 | . | TRBV6-5 | .
CASSPEEPLSRYTF | TGTGCCAGCTCACCTGAGGAACCCCTGAGTCGCTACACCTTC | TRBJ1-2 | . | TRBV18 | .
CASSLGSGAITSEQYF | TGTGCCAGCAGCTTAGGGTCCGGGGCGATTACTTCCGAGCAGTACTTC | TRBJ2-7 | . | TRBV7-9 | .
CASSANTPDTQYF | TGTGCCAGCAGTGCCAATACGCCAGATACGCAGTATTTT | TRBJ2-3 | . | TRBV25-1 | .
CASSSPWAGDETQYF | TGTGCCAGCAGTTCCCCGTGGGCAGGGGATGAGACCCAGTACTTC | TRBJ2-5 | . | TRBV6-6 | .
CASSESGTGLFDEQYF | TGCGCCAGCAGTGAGTCCGGGACAGGGTTGTTCGACGAGCAGTACTTC | TRBJ2-7 | . | TRBV10-1 | TRBD1
CASSDFGAEGQPQHF | TGTGCCAGCAGTGACTTCGGCGCTGAGGGTCAGCCCCAGCATTTT | TRBJ1-5 | . | TRBV2 | .
CASSSRLGPPTTGELFF | TGTGCCAGCAGCTCTAGGCTAGGGCCGCCAACCACCGGGGAGCTGTTTTTT | TRBJ2-2 | . | TRBV5-5 | .
CASSNSGESNEQYF | TGTGCCAGCTCAAATAGCGGGGAAAGCAACGAGCAGTACTTC | TRBJ2-7 | . | TRBV18 | TRBD2
CASSDTQGPGNTIYF | TGTGCCAGCAGCGACACTCAGGGACCTGGAAACACCATATATTTT | TRBJ1-3 | . | TRBV7-2 | .
CASSQENRGEQYF | TGCGCCAGCAGCCAAGAAAATCGGGGCGAGCAGTACTTC | TRBJ2-7 | . | TRBV4-1 | .
CASSDGRLAYNEQFF | TGTGCCAGCAGCGACGGGAGGCTGGCCTACAATGAGCAGTTCTTC | TRBJ2-1 | . | TRBV27 | TRBD2
CASSRLSPQETQYF | TGTGCCAGCAGCCGCCTAAGCCCCCAAGAGACCCAGTACTTC | TRBJ2-5 | . | TRBV27 | .
CASSRRYASDTEAFF | TGCGCCAGCAGCCGGCGATATGCTTCGGACACTGAAGCTTTCTTT | TRBJ1-1 | . | TRBV4-3 | .
CASYLWESANYGYTF | TGTGCCAGCTACCTTTGGGAGTCAGCTAACTATGGCTACACCTTC | TRBJ1-2 | . | TRBV2 | .
CASSPEDQPQHF | TGTGCCAGCAGCCCGGAGGACCAGCCCCAGCATTTT | TRBJ1-5 | . | TRBV7-8 | .
CASSPRGRGSVGELFF | TGTGCCAGCAGCCCACGCGGCAGGGGGTCTGTCGGGGAGCTGTTTTTT | TRBJ2-2 | . | TRBV7-3 | TRBD1
CARGATSTDTQYF | TGTGCCAGGGGGGCTACCTCCACAGATACGCAGTATTTT | TRBJ2-3 | . | TRBV9 | .
CASSSIKSVAGGPEETQYF | TGTGCCAGCAGCTCCATTAAGTCGGTGGCGGGAGGGCCCGAAGAGACCCAGTACTTC | TRBJ2-5 | . | TRBV11-2 | TRBD2
CASSPNRVNEKLFF | TGTGCCAGCTCACCAAACAGGGTTAATGAAAAACTGTTTTTT | TRBJ1-4 | . | TRBV18 | .
CSALVGEQFF | TGCAGTGCCCTAGTAGGTGAGCAGTTCTTC | TRBJ2-1 | . | TRBV20-1 | .
CASRLNSGTYYEQYF | TGTGCCAGTAGACTGAATAGCGGGACTTACTACGAGCAGTACTTC | TRBJ2-7 | . | TRBV19 | TRBD2
CASSPAVDLNYGYTF | TGTGCCAGCAGCCCAGCGGTGGACCTTAACTATGGCTACACCTTC | TRBJ1-2 | . | TRBV9 | .
CASSYIYSNQPQHF | TGTGCCAGCAGTTACATTTATAGCAATCAGCCCCAGCATTTT | TRBJ1-5 | . | TRBV28 | .
CASSRSGRPPENEQFF | TGTGCCAGTAGTCGGAGCGGGAGACCACCCGAGAATGAGCAGTTCTTC | TRBJ2-1 | . | TRBV19 | TRBD2
CASSSTGTGLWVDTIYF | TGTGCCAGCAGTAGCACCGGGACAGGGCTTTGGGTAGACACCATATATTTT | TRBJ1-3 | . | TRBV28 | TRBD1
CASSLVPGTPNTEAFF | TGCGCCAGCAGCTTAGTACCAGGGACCCCGAACACTGAAGCTTTCTTT | TRBJ1-1 | few | TRBV5-1 | .
CASSADLSSFNEQFF | TGTGCCAGCAGTGCAGACTTGAGTTCCTTCAATGAGCAGTTCTTC | TRBJ2-1 | . | TRBV6-4 | .
CASSPRNVLTF | TGCGCCAGCAGTCCCCGAAACGTCCTGACTTTC | TRBJ2-6 | . | TRBV23-1 | .
CASKTYRGHNSNQPQHF | TGCGCCAGCAAGACGTATCGAGGACATAATAGCAATCAGCCCCAGCATTTT | TRBJ1-5 | . | TRBV23-1 | .
CAWSPFTVNEQFF | TGTGCCTGGAGTCCCTTTACGGTGAATGAGCAGTTCTTC | TRBJ2-1 | . | TRBV30 | .
CSAPGLHGYTF | TGCAGTGCTCCAGGGCTCCATGGCTACACCTTC | TRBJ1-2 | . | TRBV20-1 | .
CASSLQGRSTEQYF | TGCGCCAGCAGCTTACAGGGGCGCTCCACCGAGCAGTACTTC | TRBJ2-7 | . | TRBV5-1 | TRBD1
CASSFPESSYEQYF | TGTGCCAGCAGCTTCCCCGAAAGCTCCTACGAGCAGTACTTC | TRBJ2-7 | . | TRBV5-8 | .
CASRLMNGDYRETQYF | TGTGCCAGCAGGTTGATGAATGGGGACTATCGAGAGACCCAGTACTTC | TRBJ2-5 | . | TRBV28 | TRBD2
CASSFGGPGTGELFF | TGCGCCAGCAGCTTTGGGGGGCCCGGCACCGGGGAGCTGTTTTTT | TRBJ2-2 | . | TRBV5-1 | .
CASSSAGPIEQFF | TGTGCCAGCAGCTCCGCAGGGCCCATTGAGCAGTTCTTC | TRBJ2-1 | . | TRBV6-6 | .